This TCR beta chain was profiled in a study of beta chain features in type 1 diabetes. Background on the study: No patient-donor differences in age, gender, total cells or subset yield.

Every bit of the isolated RNA underwent reverse transcription, so sequencing read expressed TCRB transcripts. The data were produced by immunoSEQ multiplex PCR, yet TCRdb's version contains in-frame clones alone and is incomplete. The sample yields fewer than 550,000 clones, about an eighth seen once. This clone was seen a few times. The antigen remains undetermined. Findings of the study overall: A pattern of fewer insertions and more deletions at VDJ junctions was seen in type 1 diabetes patients. There was no resolution here of whether HLA type influences TCRB rearrangement.

CD45RO/CCR7/CD25/CD127/CD95/CD27 sorting isolated CD4+ naive, central memory, regulatory and stem cell-like memory cells. Material for sequencing was naive CD4+ T cells from blood. This sequence originates from a woman aged 18-30 years in good health.

CDR3: CSVRGQGYTEAFF. The DNA of the CDR3 is TGCAGCGTCCGGGGGCAGGGTTACACTGAAGCTTTCTTT. The J gene is TRBJ1-1, the V gene TRBV29-1; TRBD1 might be the D (6 bases). CDR3 length: 13 residues. Germline CDR1 is SQVTM and CDR2 is ANQGSEA. With 6 bases removed from V and 3 bases from J, the gap between germline ends came to 14 bases.